The 14 T cell receptor beta chains reported below all come from one sample, sequenced in a study of blood T cell repertoires in COVID-19. Generated by immunoSEQ multiplex PCR, the TCRdb table keeps only in-frame clones and is missing some. The sample lists about 400,000 clones, over 85% occurring once. Sequencing was done on a sample of PBMCs or T cells enriched from blood (not recorded which). The receptors were sampled from a woman aged 25 to 39 who had recovered from COVID-19.

This chain links TRBV27 with TRBJ2-3; 10 bases are shared with TRBD2. Germline assignment: CDR1 MNHEY and CDR2 SMNVEV (reference sequence). J was trimmed by 4 bases and V by 5 bases; bases with no gene match: 6. The CDR3 covers 15 residues. The CDR3 DNA is TGTGCCAGCAGTCCCGGGACTAGCGCTGCAGATACGCAGTATTTT. Translated, it gives CASSPGTSAADTQYF.

This clone showed up just a few times. In DNA form, the CDR3 reads TGTGCCAGCAGACGGACAGGGGGCCTGGACGAGCAGTACTTC. Its protein is CASRRTGGLDEQYF. V and J are TRBV28 and TRBJ2-7; TRBD1 aligns across 11 bases. Trimming at V came to 6 bases and at J to 5 bases, leaving 6 bases not matched to a gene. This CDR3 is built from 14 residues. Germline assignment: CDR1 MDHEN and CDR2 SYDVKM.

CDR3 nucleotide sequence: TGTGCCTGGAGCGCTAAGACGGGGTGGCAGTTCTTC. It codes for CAWSAKTGWQFF. The V gene is TRBV30, the J gene TRBJ2-1; maybe TRBD2 (5 bases). The CDR3 has 12 residues. Germline V gives CDR1 GTSNPN, CDR2 SVGIG (reference sequence). V lost 3 bases and J 12 bases, leaving 15 bases between the germline ends.

CDR3 in DNA: TGCGCCAGCAGCTTGGCCCAGGAAAACATTCAGTACTTC. Encoded protein: CASSLAQENIQYF. The rearrangement joins TRBV5-1 to TRBJ2-4; D unresolved. Germline CDR1 reads SGHRS; CDR2 reads YFSETQ. The CDR3 is 13 amino acids. With 0 bases removed from V and 5 bases from J, the gap between germline ends came to 6 bases.

The V call is TRBV19, the J call TRBJ2-1, with D possibly being TRBD2 (6 bases). V lost 5 bases, J lost 8 bases, and 16 bases lay in between. The germline V gene has CDR1 LNHDA and CDR2 SQIVND (reference sequence). The CDR3 contains 14 residues. CDR3 region: CASSGRTGTDEQFF. In DNA form, the CDR3 reads TGTGCCAGTAGTGGGAGGACTGGGACGGATGAGCAGTTCTTC.

This clone was recorded only once. In DNA, the CDR3 is TGTGCCAGCAGCTCTCGCCCGGGAGGCTACACCTTC. Its translation is CASSSRPGGYTF. The J gene is TRBJ1-2, the V gene TRBV7-9, with unresolved D. CDR3 length equals 12 residues. The germline V gene encodes CDR1 SEHNR and CDR2 FQNEAQ (reference sequence). The V and J ends lost 4 bases and 8 bases respectively, with 11 bases between them.

The CDR3 protein is CASTRSPGGWETQYF. The CDR3 coding sequence is TGTGCCAGCACCCGGTCGCCAGGGGGCTGGGAGACCCAGTACTTC. The V gene is TRBV11-2, the J gene TRBJ2-5; 8 positions agree with TRBD1. The V and J ends lost 7 bases and 5 bases, in that order; junction bases with no gene match: 12. Germline loops: CDR1 SGHAT, CDR2 FQNNGV. This CDR3 region has 15 residues.

The CDR3 sequence: CASSGWSASGITSGANVLTF. DNA for the CDR3: TGCGCCAGCAGCGGTTGGTCGGCTAGCGGTATTACCTCTGGGGCCAACGTCCTGACTTTC. The chain combines TRBV5-1 with TRBJ2-6, with 7 positions matching TRBD2. The V segment lost 4 bases and the J segment 0 bases; nucleotides outside the gene matches: 16. The CDR3 extends over 20 amino acids. Germline loops: CDR1 SGHRS, CDR2 YFSETQ.

The chain couples TRBV9 to TRBJ2-2; possibly TRBD2 for D (5 bases). Germline lookup yields CDR1 SGDLS and CDR2 YYNGEE. The CDR3 loop spans 15 amino acids. Trimming shortened V by 4 bases and J by 6 bases, and 16 bases separated the two germline ends. DNA of the CDR3: TGTGCCAGCAGCAGTCGGGGAATCATGGCCGGGGAGCTGTTTTTT. Translated: CASSSRGIMAGELFF.

The J gene is TRBJ1-2, the V gene TRBV7-6, with a weak D call TRBD1 (5 bases). This CDR3 region has 14 residues. Trimming shortened V by 0 bases and J by 4 bases, and 9 bases separated the two germline ends. Looked up from germline, CDR1 is SGHVS and CDR2 is FNYEAQ. In nucleotides, the CDR3 is TGTGCCAGCAGCTTAGCCTCGGGGGGCTATGGCTACACCTTC. Translation: CASSLASGGYGYTF.

This clone has more than one count but fewer than ten. The chain recombines TRBV7-2 with TRBJ2-1; 14 bases are shared with TRBD2. Trimming removed 1 base from V and 0 bases from J; junction bases left unmatched: 2. The CDR3 has 18 amino acids. Per germline, CDR1 SGHTA and CDR2 FQGNSA. For the CDR3, the DNA is TGTGCCAGCAGCTTAGGGGGACTAGCGGGAGTCTCCTACAATGAGCAGTTCTTC. This encodes CASSLGGLAGVSYNEQFF.

This clone was observed a few times. The gene calls are TRBV2 and TRBJ1-5; 7 nucleotides align to TRBD1. This CDR3 is 13 amino acids long. J gave up 4 bases and V 6 bases, and 3 bases lay outside the gene matches. Germline values: CDR1 SNHLY, CDR2 FYNNEI. The CDR3 sequence: CASSPTGNQPQHF. DNA of the CDR3: TGTGCCAGCAGCCCGACAGGGAATCAGCCCCAGCATTTT.

The rearrangement joins TRBV7-9 to TRBJ1-1, with D hard to call. This CDR3 is built from 13 residues. CDR1 and CDR2 (germline): SEHNR, FQNEAQ (reference sequence). V was shortened by 6 bases and J by 0 bases, with 8 bases between the two germline ends. This CDR3 reads CASSQVVNTEAFF. Written as DNA, the CDR3 is TGTGCCAGCAGTCAGGTGGTGAACACTGAAGCTTTCTTT.

The rearrangement uses TRBV9 and TRBJ1-2; D is uncertain. This CDR3 contains 12 residues. From germline, CDR1 is SGDLS and CDR2 YYNGEE. With 2 bases removed from V and 6 bases from J, the gap between germline ends came to 8 bases. CDR3 sequence: CASSVPSDGYTF. The CDR3 region has the DNA TGTGCCAGCAGCGTCCCCTCAGATGGCTACACCTTC.